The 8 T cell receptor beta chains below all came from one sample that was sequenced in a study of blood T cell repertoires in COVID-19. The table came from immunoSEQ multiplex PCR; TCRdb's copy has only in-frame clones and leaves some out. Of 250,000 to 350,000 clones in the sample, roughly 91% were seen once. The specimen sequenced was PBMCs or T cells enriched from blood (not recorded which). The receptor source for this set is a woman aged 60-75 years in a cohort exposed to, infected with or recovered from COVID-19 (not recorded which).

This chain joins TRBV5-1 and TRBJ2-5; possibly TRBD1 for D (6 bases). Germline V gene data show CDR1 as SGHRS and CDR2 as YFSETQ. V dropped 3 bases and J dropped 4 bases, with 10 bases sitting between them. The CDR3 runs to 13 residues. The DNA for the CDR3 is TGCGCCAGCAGCTCGGGACACGGAGAGACCCAGTACTTC. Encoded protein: CASSSGHGETQYF.

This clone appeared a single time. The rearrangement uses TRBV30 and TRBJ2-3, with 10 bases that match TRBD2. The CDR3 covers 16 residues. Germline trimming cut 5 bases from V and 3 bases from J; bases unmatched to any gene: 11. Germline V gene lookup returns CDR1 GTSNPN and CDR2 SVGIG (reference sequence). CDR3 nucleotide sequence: TGTGCCTGGGGGGTTAAGGGACTAGCGAGAACAGATACGCAGTATTTT. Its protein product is CAWGVKGLARTDTQYF.

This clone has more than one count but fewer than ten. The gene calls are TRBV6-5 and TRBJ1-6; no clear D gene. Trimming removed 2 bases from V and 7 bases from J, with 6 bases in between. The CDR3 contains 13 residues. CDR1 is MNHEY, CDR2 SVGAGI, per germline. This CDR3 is CASSYTENSPLHF. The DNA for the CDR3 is TGTGCCAGCAGTTACACAGAGAATTCACCCCTCCACTTT.

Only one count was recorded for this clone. CDR3 DNA sequence: TGTGCCAGCAGCAGGGACAGAAATCAGCCCCAGCATTTT. It encodes CASSRDRNQPQHF. The rearrangement joins TRBV28 to TRBJ1-5; TRBD1 agrees at 7 bases. The junction had 3 bases not matched to a gene; V was cut back by 6 bases and J by 4 bases. Germline V gene data show CDR1 as MDHEN and CDR2 as SYDVKM. The CDR3 is 13 residues long.

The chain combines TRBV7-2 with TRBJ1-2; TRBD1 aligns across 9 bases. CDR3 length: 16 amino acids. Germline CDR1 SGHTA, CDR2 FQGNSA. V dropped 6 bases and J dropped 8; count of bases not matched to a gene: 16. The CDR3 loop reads CASSQRRAGTGNGYTF. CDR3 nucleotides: TGTGCCAGCAGTCAAAGGCGTGCCGGGACAGGGAACGGCTACACCTTC. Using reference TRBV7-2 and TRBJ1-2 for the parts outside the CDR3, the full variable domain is GAGVSQSPSNKVTEKGKDVELRCDPISGHTALYWYRQSLGQGLEFLIYFQGNSAPDKSGLPSDRFSAERTGGSVSTLTIQRTQQEDSAVYLCASSQRRAGTGNGYTFGSGTRLTVV.

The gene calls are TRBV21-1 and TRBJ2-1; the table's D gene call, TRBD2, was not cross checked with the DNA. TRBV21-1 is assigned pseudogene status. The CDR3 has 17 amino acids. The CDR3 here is CASRPFGLAGVGNEQFF. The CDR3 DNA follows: TGTGCCAGCAGGCCCTTTGGACTAGCGGGAGTGGGCAATGAGCAGTTCTTC.

The CDR3 DNA reads as TGTGCCAGCACGGACACAGGCGACAATGAGCAGTTCTTC. Amino acids: CASTDTGDNEQFF. The chain carries TRBV28 and TRBJ2-1, with a tentative D call TRBD1 (5 bases). Trimming removed 7 bases from V and 5 bases from J, with 12 bases in between. The CDR3 consists of 13 residues. Germline CDR1 reads MDHEN; CDR2 reads SYDVKM.

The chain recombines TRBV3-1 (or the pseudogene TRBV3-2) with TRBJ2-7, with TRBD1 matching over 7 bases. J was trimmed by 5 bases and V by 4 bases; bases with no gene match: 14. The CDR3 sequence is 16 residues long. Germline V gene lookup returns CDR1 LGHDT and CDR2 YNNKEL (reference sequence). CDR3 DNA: TGTGCCAGCAGCCTAGGTTTCGGATCCGACAGGGACGAGCAGTACTTC. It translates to CASSLGFGSDRDEQYF.